These T cell receptor beta chains were read from a single sample in a study of blood T cell repertoires in COVID-19. Clones were read by immunoSEQ multiplex PCR, and TCRdb kept only the in-frame ones, dropping some. The data contain more than 55,000 clones, 80% to 90% of them singletons. The sequencing input was peripheral blood. The source is a woman aged 60-75 years with COVID-19, enrolled during active disease. Both conserved end residues are part of each CDR3. The D gene is left open where the match is weak. The size of a clone is reported for some rows only, either as once, few or many, or as a class for expanded clones.

D gene	V gene	J gene	clone size	CDR3 protein	CDR3 DNA
.	TRBV28	TRBJ2-7	.	CASSFDSEQYF	TGTGCCAGCAGTTTCGACAGCGAGCAGTACTTC
.	TRBV9	TRBJ2-1	.	CASSVEGHEQFF	TGTGCCAGCAGCGTTGAGGGTCATGAGCAGTTCTTC
TRBD2	TRBV19	TRBJ2-3	.	CASMASGRGDTQYF	TGTGCCAGTATGGCTAGCGGGAGGGGGGATACGCAGTATTTT
TRBD1	TRBV28	TRBJ2-6	.	CASRTGGAGANVLTF	TGTGCCAGCAGGACAGGGGGCGCTGGGGCCAACGTCCTGACTTTC
TRBD2	TRBV30	TRBJ2-3	.	CAWSYPTGTRSPDTQYF	TGTGCCTGGAGTTACCCGACCGGGACTAGGTCCCCAGATACGCAGTATTTT
.	TRBV3-1/TRBV3-2	TRBJ1-4	.	CASSLSAGSNEKLFF	TGTGCCAGCAGCCTATCTGCGGGGTCTAATGAAAAACTGTTTTTT
TRBD2	TRBV18	TRBJ2-2	.	CASSPSSGRPSAGELFF	TGTGCCAGCTCACCGTCTAGCGGGAGACCATCTGCCGGGGAGCTGTTTTTT
TRBD1	TRBV28	TRBJ1-2	.	CASSFPGKGASNYGYTF	TGTGCCAGCAGTTTCCCGGGGAAGGGGGCCTCTAACTATGGCTACACCTTC
.	TRBV5-8	TRBJ2-2	.	CASRSPGWRMNTGELFF	TGTGCCAGCAGATCCCCGGGGTGGAGAATGAACACCGGGGAGCTGTTTTTT
.	TRBV28	TRBJ1-2	few	CASQEGEANYGYTF	TGTGCCAGCCAAGAGGGTGAAGCTAACTATGGCTACACCTTC
.	TRBV5-4	TRBJ2-3	.	CATRAASSTDTQYF	TGTGCCACGAGGGCTGCTTCTAGCACAGATACGCAGTATTTT
TRBD1	TRBV27	TRBJ1-2	.	CASSLLGTGDNYGYTF	TGTGCCAGCAGTTTATTAGGGACAGGGGATAACTATGGCTACACCTTC
TRBD1	TRBV6-6	TRBJ2-7	once	CASSATGTDNVYEQYF	TGTGCCAGCAGTGCCACCGGGACAGATAACGTCTACGAGCAGTACTTC
.	TRBV30	TRBJ2-1	once	CAWSVLGNYNEQFF	TGTGCCTGGAGTGTACTCGGGAATTACAATGAGCAGTTCTTC
.	TRBV15	TRBJ2-7	once	CATSSKRYYEQYF	TGTGCCACCAGCAGCAAGCGGTACTACGAGCAGTACTTC
.	TRBV5-8	TRBJ1-5	.	CASSRTRGSNQPQHF	TGTGCCAGCAGCCGTACAAGGGGTAGCAATCAGCCCCAGCATTTT
TRBD2	TRBV27	TRBJ2-5	once	CASSQVGLAGTNQETQYF	TGTGCCAGCAGTCAAGTTGGACTAGCGGGAACCAACCAAGAGACCCAGTACTTC
.	TRBV7-2	TRBJ2-3	few	CASSLSFSTDTQYF	TGTGCCAGCAGCTTATCTTTCTCCACAGATACGCAGTATTTT
.	TRBV30	TRBJ1-4	.	CAWSVMDKTNEKLFF	TGTGCCTGGAGTGTAATGGACAAAACTAATGAAAAACTGTTTTTT
.	TRBV7-9	TRBJ2-1	.	CASSLNIRESDEQFF	TGTGCCAGCAGCTTAAATATCCGGGAGTCGGATGAGCAGTTCTTC
.	TRBV6-2/TRBV6-3	TRBJ1-5	.	CASSSSQNQPQHF	TGTGCCAGCAGTTCAAGCCAAAATCAGCCCCAGCATTTT
.	TRBV7-9	TRBJ2-5	few	CASSPPSKETQYF	TGTGCCAGCAGCCCACCTAGCAAAGAGACCCAGTACTTC
TRBD2	TRBV4-1	TRBJ2-1	.	CASSQASGTSGRAGYNEQFF	TGCGCCAGCAGCCAAGCCTCCGGGACTAGCGGGAGGGCCGGTTACAATGAGCAGTTCTTC
.	TRBV19	TRBJ2-7	many	CASSITGSLEQYF	TGTGCCAGTAGTATTACGGGATCCCTCGAGCAGTACTTC
TRBD1	TRBV6-2/TRBV6-3	TRBJ2-7	.	CASSYPGQGGLASYEQYF	TGTGCCAGCAGTTACCCGGGACAGGGGGGACTAGCTTCGTACGAGCAGTACTTC
.	TRBV6-5	TRBJ2-7	.	CASSYSFGISYEQYF	TGTGCCAGCAGTTACAGCTTCGGGATATCCTACGAGCAGTACTTC
TRBD2	TRBV4-3	TRBJ2-4	.	CASSQVGRLAASGTKNIQYF	TGCGCCAGCAGCCAAGTGGGTCGGTTAGCAGCTAGCGGGACCAAAAACATTCAGTACTTC
TRBD2	TRBV6-6	TRBJ2-5	.	CASLLAGVGETQYF	TGTGCCAGCTTACTAGCGGGAGTGGGGGAGACCCAGTACTTC
.	TRBV19	TRBJ2-1	.	CASSIGGSTRNEQFF	TGTGCCAGTAGTATAGGCGGATCCACGCGCAATGAGCAGTTCTTC
.	TRBV24-1	TRBJ2-5	.	CATSDLGRVETQYF	TGTGCCACCAGTGATTTGGGCAGGGTGGAGACCCAGTACTTC
TRBD1	TRBV28	TRBJ1-6	.	CASSVAGTGKSPLHF	TGTGCCAGCAGTGTCGCCGGGACAGGGAAATCACCCCTCCACTTT
.	TRBV7-8	TRBJ2-7	few	CASSLGRDYEQYF	TGTGCCAGCAGCTTAGGCAGGGACTACGAGCAGTACTTC
TRBD1	TRBV4-1	TRBJ2-1	.	CASSQVGQGKNNEQFF	TGCGCCAGCAGCCAAGTGGGACAGGGAAAAAACAATGAGCAGTTCTTC
TRBD1	TRBV10-3	TRBJ1-3	.	CAISERDRATGNTIYF	TGTGCCATCAGTGAGAGGGACAGGGCGACTGGAAACACCATATATTTT
TRBD1	TRBV12-5	TRBJ1-1	once	CASGLGPGQGHTEAFF	TGTGCTAGTGGTTTGGGCCCTGGACAGGGCCACACTGAAGCTTTCTTT
.	TRBV19	TRBJ1-5	.	CATNLLDGNNQPQHF	TGTGCCACTAACCTCCTCGACGGGAACAATCAGCCCCAGCATTTT
TRBD2	TRBV7-9	TRBJ2-3	.	CASSLLASGTPDTQYF	TGTGCCAGCAGCTTACTGGCTAGCGGGACCCCAGATACGCAGTATTTT
.	TRBV7-9	TRBJ1-6	.	CASSGGNNSPLHF	TGTGCCAGCTCCGGGGGAAATAATTCACCCCTCCACTTT
.	TRBV6-2/TRBV6-3	TRBJ1-1	once	CASSARMNTEAFF	TGTGCCAGCAGTGCCAGGATGAACACTGAAGCTTTCTTT
.	TRBV6-2/TRBV6-3	TRBJ2-7	.	CASSYSLRAPYEQYF	TGTGCCAGCAGTTACTCGCTCAGGGCCCCCTACGAGCAGTACTTC
TRBD1	TRBV7-9	TRBJ2-7	.	CASSLEVFGTGSGEQYF	TGTGCCAGCAGCTTAGAAGTTTTCGGGACAGGGTCGGGGGAGCAGTACTTC
.	TRBV6-5	TRBJ2-7	.	CASSSRTGTYEQYF	TGTGCCAGCAGTTCTCGGACGGGAACCTACGAGCAGTACTTC
TRBD2	TRBV12-5	TRBJ2-1	.	CASGLGLAGPSYNEQFF	TGTGCTAGTGGTTTGGGGCTAGCGGGCCCCTCCTACAATGAGCAGTTCTTC
TRBD1	TRBV7-9	TRBJ2-7	.	CASSYGTGEYEQYF	TGTGCCAGCAGCTACGGGACAGGGGAGTACGAGCAGTACTTC
.	TRBV5-4	TRBJ1-1	.	CASSRSGRGSNTEAFF	TGTGCCAGCAGCCGGTCCGGGAGGGGATCTAACACTGAAGCTTTCTTT
.	TRBV4-3	TRBJ1-5	.	CASSQAGRGLNQPQHF	TGCGCCAGCAGCCAAGCCGGGCGGGGACTCAATCAGCCCCAGCATTTT
.	TRBV9	TRBJ1-6	.	CASSPRGLGSYNSPLHF	TGTGCCAGCAGCCCTCGGGGGTTGGGCTCCTATAATTCACCCCTCCACTTT
TRBD1	TRBV27	TRBJ2-7	.	CASSLGQSYEQYF	TGTGCCAGCAGTTTGGGACAGTCCTACGAGCAGTACTTC
TRBD1	TRBV7-2	TRBJ1-1	.	CASSPQTGRSTEAFF	TGTGCCAGCAGCCCCCAGACAGGGCGTAGCACTGAAGCTTTCTTT
TRBD2	TRBV6-5	TRBJ2-5	.	CASREGLAGGPAQYF	TGTGCCAGCAGGGAGGGACTAGCGGGAGGCCCTGCCCAGTACTTC
.	TRBV6-2/TRBV6-3	TRBJ1-5	.	CASSARGGEYQPQHF	TGTGCCAGCAGTGCTCGGGGGGGGGAGTATCAGCCCCAGCATTTT
.	TRBV2	TRBJ2-7	.	CASSEQGKVSYEQYF	TGTGCCAGCAGTGAACAGGGGAAGGTATCCTACGAGCAGTACTTC
.	TRBV25-1	TRBJ1-5	.	CASSGGVGQPQHF	TGTGCCAGCAGTGGGGGCGTGGGTCAGCCCCAGCATTTT
TRBD1	TRBV7-8	TRBJ2-7	.	CASSLTTGYYEQYF	TGTGCCAGCAGCCTGACGACAGGGTATTACGAGCAGTACTTC
.	TRBV7-7	TRBJ2-2	.	CASSSRVGELFF	TGTGCTAGCAGCTCCAGGGTCGGGGAGCTGTTTTTT
TRBD2	TRBV29-1	TRBJ2-7	.	CSVVFRFSGRGDEQYF	TGCAGCGTTGTCTTCCGATTCAGCGGGAGGGGCGACGAGCAGTACTTC
TRBD2	TRBV19	TRBJ2-1	.	CASKAAGDEQFF	TGTGCCAGTAAGGCAGCGGGAGATGAGCAGTTCTTC
.	TRBV7-8	TRBJ1-1	.	CASSLVLGANTEAFF	TGTGCCAGCAGCTTAGTACTGGGGGCAAACACTGAAGCTTTCTTT